Each of the 10 T cell receptor beta chains below was sequenced from the same sample in a study of T cell clones after liver transplantation. Sequencing was performed with immunoSEQ multiplex PCR; in TCRdb, only in-frame clones are kept and a portion is missing. The table shows more than 65,000 clones, with around 80% occurring only once. Material: CD4+ T cells from blood, obtained 12 months after liver transplant. The receptor set was obtained from a human patient who received a liver transplant. Some T cells here may be from the graft donor.

This clone has a single count. V gene TRBV6-1 combines with J gene TRBJ1-2, with D possibly matching TRBD1 (5 bases). CDR3 size: 13 residues. The germline gives CDR1 MNHNS, CDR2 SASEGT. V lost 2 bases to trimming and J lost 4 bases, with 8 bases between them. The CDR3 DNA reads as TGTGCCAGCAGTGAACAGGGACGCTATGGCTACACCTTC. Its translation is CASSEQGRYGYTF.

This sequence joins TRBV27 and TRBJ2-5; TRBD2 aligns across 7 bases. CDR1 and CDR2 from the germline V gene are MNHEY and SMNVEV (reference sequence). Trimming at V came to 4 bases and at J to 9 bases, leaving 26 bases not matched to a gene. CDR3 length equals 19 residues. The CDR3 protein is CASSSSGTISRLGLRPQYF. In nucleotides, the CDR3 is TGTGCCAGCAGTTCTTCCGGGACTATTTCCCGCCTGGGGTTAAGGCCCCAGTACTTC.

The chain uses TRBV7-2 and TRBJ2-5; 9 positions match TRBD2. Germline CDR1 and CDR2: SGHTA and FQGNSA. V gave up 7 bases and J gave up 5 bases; unmatched junction bases: 11. The CDR3 contains 15 residues. CDR3 sequence: CASTAWRREGETQYF. The CDR3 nucleotides are TGTGCCAGCACCGCTTGGCGGCGGGAGGGGGAGACCCAGTACTTC.

V usage is TRBV28 and J usage is TRBJ1-4, with a weak D call TRBD1 (5 bases). Germline V gene sequence: CDR1 MDHEN, CDR2 SYDVKM. The V and J ends lost 6 bases and 4 bases respectively, with 12 bases between them. This CDR3 has 14 residues. CDR3 coding DNA: TGTGCCAGCAGGGGGGGACGGGGTAATGAAAAACTGTTTTTT. Its protein product is CASRGGRGNEKLFF.

This clone turned up a few times. V usage is TRBV6-5 and J usage is TRBJ2-1; no reliable D call. V lost 6 bases and J lost 11, with 14 bases in between. The CDR3 is 12 amino acids. Germline V gene data show CDR1 as MNHEY and CDR2 as SVGAGI. CDR3 region: CASSAGPLKQFF. CDR3 DNA: TGTGCCAGCAGCGCAGGACCCCTTAAGCAGTTCTTC.

This chain joins TRBV6-1 and TRBJ1-5; 11 bases are a match to TRBD1. This CDR3 is 20 amino acids long. Germline CDR1 reads MNHNS; CDR2 reads SASEGT. The J segment lost 0 bases and the V segment lost 2 bases, leaving 12 bases of the junction unmatched. The CDR3 nucleotides are TGTGCCAGCAGTGAAAGGGGACAGGGGGTTCGTCCCTATAGCAATCAGCCCCAGCATTTT. Protein product: CASSERGQGVRPYSNQPQHF.

This clone was seen only a few times. The rearrangement links TRBV10-3 to TRBJ1-2; D gene ambiguous. Germline values: CDR1 ENHRY, CDR2 SYGVKD. V lost 6 bases to trimming and J lost 3 bases, with 8 bases between them. CDR3 length: 12 residues. The CDR3 sequence: CAISEGDYGYTF. Written as DNA, the CDR3 is TGTGCCATCAGCGAGGGAGACTATGGCTACACCTTC.

This clone was counted between two and nine times. The V and J genes are TRBV5-6 and TRBJ2-6; D remains ambiguous. CDR1 is SGHDT and CDR2 is YYEEEE in the germline V gene. This CDR3 spans 17 amino acids. The V end lost 0 bases, the J end lost 2 bases, and 12 bases lay between the germline ends. Here the CDR3 reads CASSLGLGFPGANVLTF. CDR3 coding DNA: TGTGCCAGCAGCTTGGGTCTAGGTTTCCCTGGGGCCAACGTCCTGACTTTC.

Many counts were recorded for this clone. V gene TRBV4-1 combines with J gene TRBJ2-1; perhaps D is TRBD1 or TRBD2 (5 bases each). Germline assignment: CDR1 MGHRA and CDR2 YSYEKL. The CDR3 has 16 residues. Deletions cut 3 bases from V and 5 bases from J, with 17 bases between. The CDR3 region has the DNA TGCGCCAGCAGCCAGAAGAGGGGTCTTCGAAACAATGAGCAGTTCTTC. Amino acids: CASSQKRGLRNNEQFF.

The rearrangement joins TRBV19 to TRBJ2-7; D perhaps matches TRBD1 (6 bases). CDR3 length equals 14 residues. Germline V gene lookup returns CDR1 LNHDA and CDR2 SQIVND (reference sequence). V dropped 5 bases and J dropped 9 bases, with 20 bases sitting between them. The CDR3 protein is CASSDGQPGKRQYF. CDR3 coding DNA: TGTGCCAGTAGTGATGGACAGCCTGGGAAAAGGCAGTACTTC.